This T cell receptor beta chain derives from a study of T cell responses to AZD1222 COVID-19 vaccine (dated by TCRdb to the early 2020s). For the wider study: A total of 230 to 250 trial participants underwent TCR sequencing, of whom under 220 had received two doses of AZD1222 and around 26 had received two doses of the MenACWY control vaccine. Trial participants were enrolled by age into 18-55, 56-69 and 70-plus year subgroups, with roughly 160, 29 and 62 TCR-sequenced participants respectively.

Overall study outcomes, separate from this receptor: A significant rise in spike-specific TCR breadth and depth was observed after two AZD1222 doses relative to day 0 and relative to MenACWY recipients. The 56-69-year group was small, and its depth increase did not reach significance, likely because of low power. Most participants were white British and females outnumbered males, and the authors suggested that clonal diversity may have been underestimated. Vaccine-associated CD4 TCRs spanned the whole spike protein, with dominant responses in regions 160-218 and 743-854. Conclusions about previously exposed vaccinees are limited because only six or seven AZD1222 recipients were SARS-CoV-2 seropositive at baseline. No day 14 peak-response samples were available, so repertoires were characterized only after the peak T cell response. Reportedly, almost half of the unique spike-specific TCRs recognized epitopes lying outside the regions that are mutated in the B.1.351 and B.1.1.7 variants.

About this clone: Its antigen target is currently unknown. Base qualities are not provided; no much larger clone lies one nucleotide away.

There are 11 amino acids in the CDR3, from cysteine to phenylalanine inclusive. The kept DNA is CDR3 alone, 33 bases in frame from the first base. The germline V gene supplies CDR1 LGHNT and CDR2 FRNRAP. The meaning of the sample's time point label: about 28 days (+/-7) after the second vaccine dose. Because spike-specific TCR depth and breadth did not differ between the two schedules, AZD1222 recipients who got a second dose at roughly 4 weeks were pooled with those who got a second dose at roughly 12 weeks. Vaccinee samples were obtained from the UK trials COV001 and COV002, which included a single-blind randomized controlled phase 2/3 trial of AZD1222 (ChAdOx1 nCoV-19) in healthy adults. Trial participant PBMC samples were collected at day 0 and day 28 after the second dose for TCRbeta chain sequencing. The CDR3 regions of human TCRbeta chains were subjected to immunosequencing. As for the authors' bioinformatics: Repertoire TCRs were matched against a reference library of SARS-CoV-2-specific TCRs generated with the MIRA antigen-specificity platform. Breadth meant the fraction of unique TCRs that were SARS-CoV-2-associated, whereas depth meant the fraction of total T cells that were SARS-CoV-2-associated. Using the MIRA data, each spike-specific TCR was assigned both to the spike region to which the TCR was reactive and to a CD4 or CD8 class. Log10-transformed breadth and depth values were compared by one-way ANOVA with Sidak's multiple comparisons tests. TCRdb carries this immuneACCESS record with in-frame sequences only. Its versions omit some clonotypes, under half of them owing to an unresolved V gene in the studies checked, with the rest unexplained. The V and J calls and clone size were taken over from that table, and D and trimming were inferred from the DNA. The sample has 97,000 or so clones on record, approximately 89% of them singletons. Clones ranked in the top ten supply just over 8% of the sample.

This sequence uses TRBV12-5 and TRBJ1-2; the D gene is possibly TRBD1, with 5 bases matching. The sample in question was peripheral blood, obtained 28 days after the second AZD1222 dose. This sequence originates from an adult who received the AZD1222 COVID-19 vaccine. In nucleotide form, the sequence is TGTGCCAGGTCCCGGGGGAATGGCTACACCTTC. This yields the protein CARSRGNGYTF. Reference TRBV12-5 and TRBJ1-2 proteins supply the regions before and after the CDR3; the full variable domain is: DARVTQTPRHKVTEMGQEVTMRCQPILGHNTVFWYRQTMMQGLELLAYFRNRAPLDDSGMPKDRFSAEMPDATLATLKIQPSEPRDSAVYFCARSRGNGYTFGSGTRLTVV.